A single sample gave rise to the 28 T cell receptor beta chains below, sequenced in a study of blood T cell repertoires in COVID-19. Generated by immunoSEQ multiplex PCR, the TCRdb table keeps only in-frame clones and is missing some. The top ten clones hold roughly 5.5% of a sample with about 210,000 clones, more than 75% of them seen once. Input material: peripheral blood. The receptors were gathered from a woman in her 70s with COVID-19, enrolled during active disease.

This chain joins TRBV30 and TRBJ1-6; 7 nucleotides align to TRBD1. The V gene's germline CDR1 is GTSNPN and CDR2 SVGIG (reference sequence). The CDR3 covers 16 residues. The V segment lost 0 bases and the J segment 0 bases; nucleotides outside the gene matches: 2. CDR3 in amino acids: CAWSVDRSSYNSPLHF. The DNA of the CDR3 is TGTGCCTGGAGTGTGGACAGGAGCTCCTATAATTCACCCCTCCACTTT.

For this clone: The same CDR3 arises from other DNA sequences in this sample as well. The chain is built from TRBV5-1 and TRBJ2-3; D not certain. This CDR3 comprises 12 residues. The V gene's germline CDR1 is SGHRS and CDR2 YFSETQ. Trimming shortened V by 3 bases and J by 1 base, and 3 bases separated the two germline ends. CDR3 nucleotide sequence: TGCGCCAGCAGCTCTGGCACAGATACGCAGTATTTT. Encoded protein: CASSSGTDTQYF. The complete variable domain, with remaining parts taken from reference TRBV5-1 and TRBJ2-3, reads KAGVTQTPRYLIKTRGQQVTLSCSPISGHRSVSWYQQTPGQGLQFLFEYFSETQRNKGNFPGRFSGRQFSNSRSEMNVSTLELGDSALYLCASSSGTDTQYFGPGTRLTVL.

This rearrangement joins TRBV5-1 to TRBJ2-2; 8 bases line up with TRBD2. Germline V CDR1 and CDR2: SGHRS, YFSETQ. CDR3 length: 15 residues. The V segment lost 0 bases and the J segment 6 bases; nucleotides outside the gene matches: 4. The CDR3 sequence: CASSLAGLESGELFF. CDR3 DNA: TGCGCCAGCAGCTTGGCGGGACTAGAGTCCGGGGAGCTGTTTTTT.

The rearrangement joins TRBV5-1 to TRBJ2-7; D remains ambiguous. There are 14 residues in the CDR3. V was pared by 0 bases and J by 3 bases, with 10 bases between. Looked up from germline, CDR1 is SGHRS and CDR2 is YFSETQ. The CDR3 here is CASSLALSSYEQYF. The DNA of the CDR3 is TGCGCCAGCAGCTTGGCCCTATCGAGCTACGAGCAGTACTTC.

In regard to this clone: At the DNA level, this CDR3 is encoded by other sequences in the same sample as well. CDR3 DNA: TGCGCCAGCAGCTTGGCGGGACAGGGAAGATCACCCCTCCACTTT. As protein: CASSLAGQGRSPLHF. V and J are TRBV5-1 and TRBJ1-6; 9 bases are a match to TRBD1. The CDR3 runs 15 residues. J gave up 10 bases and V 0 bases, and 5 bases lay outside the gene matches. Germline lookup yields CDR1 SGHRS and CDR2 YFSETQ. Using reference TRBV5-1 and TRBJ1-6 for the parts outside the CDR3, the full variable domain is KAGVTQTPRYLIKTRGQQVTLSCSPISGHRSVSWYQQTPGQGLQFLFEYFSETQRNKGNFPGRFSGRQFSNSRSEMNVSTLELGDSALYLCASSLAGQGRSPLHFGNGTRLTVT.

The rearrangement links TRBV2 to TRBJ2-7, with D possibly TRBD2 on 5 matching bases. Trimming pared 6 bases from V and 2 bases from J, leaving 11 bases between. CDR1 and CDR2 from the germline V gene are SNHLY and FYNNEI. This CDR3 has 13 residues. In DNA, the CDR3 is TGTGCCAGCAGGGACTCGCGACCCTACGAGCAGTACTTC. This sequence encodes CASRDSRPYEQYF.

The chain has TRBV19 and TRBJ1-5, with TRBD1 as a possible D gene (6 bases). V shed 1 base and J shed 7 bases, with 17 bases lying between them. The CDR3 runs 16 residues. Germline V gene sequence: CDR1 LNHDA, CDR2 SQIVND (reference sequence). The chain's CDR3 is CASSIVRTAAQQPQHF. The CDR3 DNA reads as TGTGCCAGTAGTATAGTTCGGACAGCTGCGCAGCAGCCCCAGCATTTT.

Turning to this clone: A read error may produce the germline difference seen at one junction end. The gene calls are TRBV6-6 and TRBJ2-7; TRBD2 is a possible D gene (6 bases). The CDR3 loop spans 11 amino acids. From germline, CDR1 is MNHNY and CDR2 SVGAGI (reference sequence). The CDR3 is CASSSIAGSFF. The CDR3 nucleotides are TGTGCCAGCAGTTCCATCGCGGGATCCTTCTTC.

This CDR3 reads CASSLWTGGNEKLFF. The CDR3 DNA is TGTGCCAGCAGTTTGTGGACAGGGGGGAATGAAAAACTGTTTTTT. This rearrangement joins TRBV28 to TRBJ1-4, with 10 bases identical to TRBD1. This CDR3 comprises 15 residues. V was pared by 3 bases and J by 5 bases, with 3 bases of the junction left unmatched. Germline CDR1 is MDHEN and CDR2 is SYDVKM.

V gene TRBV12-3 or TRBV12-4 combines with J gene TRBJ1-1; D not resolved. The CDR3 sequence is 11 residues long. V lost 5 bases, J lost 5 bases, and 6 bases lay in between. CDR3 nucleotide sequence: TGTGCCAGCAGTCTGAGGACTGAAGCTTTCTTT. It is translated as CASSLRTEAFF.

The J gene is TRBJ1-5, the V gene TRBV28; a possible D gene is TRBD1 (6 bases). The germline V gene has CDR1 MDHEN and CDR2 SYDVKM. The V end was cut by 5 bases, the J end by 2 bases, with 10 bases between. This CDR3 is built from 14 residues. CDR3 protein: CASSLGGRNQPQHF. DNA of the CDR3: TGTGCCAGCAGTCTGGGGGGGCGCAATCAGCCCCAGCATTTT.

J is TRBJ1-5 and V is TRBV7-2, with unresolved D. CDR1 SGHTA and CDR2 FQGNSA come from the germline V gene. The CDR3 is 14 residues long. With 4 bases removed from V and 0 bases from J, the gap between germline ends came to 7 bases. The CDR3 spells CASSSPGSNQPQHF. The CDR3 DNA reads TGTGCCAGCAGCTCCCCCGGTAGCAATCAGCCCCAGCATTTT.

The V call is TRBV7-3, the J call TRBJ2-7; possibly TRBD1 for D (6 bases). The CDR3 runs to 15 residues. CDR1 is SGHTA, CDR2 FQGTGA, per germline. V lost 0 bases and J 2 bases, leaving 11 bases between the germline ends. In DNA form, the CDR3 reads TGTGCCAGCAGCTTAACGTCGACAGGACCCTACGAGCAGTACTTC. Translated: CASSLTSTGPYEQYF.

The chain carries TRBV7-6 and TRBJ2-7; D is undetermined. CDR1 SGHVS and CDR2 FNYEAQ come from the germline V gene. There are 15 residues in the CDR3. The V gene lost 1 base and the J gene lost 0 bases, with 10 bases spanning the gap. This CDR3 is CASSLGAGRSYEQYF. CDR3 coding DNA: TGTGCCAGCAGCTTAGGGGCCGGTCGCTCCTACGAGCAGTACTTC.

The chain employs TRBV9 and TRBJ1-2; TRBD1 matches 8 bases. The CDR3 is made up of 15 amino acids. Germline CDR1 SGDLS, CDR2 YYNGEE. V gave up 2 bases and J gave up 8 bases; unmatched junction bases: 11. Here the CDR3 DNA reads TGTGCCAGCAGCGTCAGCCACAGGGGGACCAGCGGCTACACCTTC. Its translation is CASSVSHRGTSGYTF.

The chain carries TRBV2 and TRBJ2-6; tentatively, D is TRBD2 (5 bases). CDR1 and CDR2 from the germline V gene are SNHLY and FYNNEI. Trimming pared 7 bases from V and 0 bases from J, leaving 7 bases between. CDR3 length: 14 residues. The CDR3 DNA reads TGTGCCAGCACGGGGAGCTCTGGGGCCAACGTCCTGACTTTC. Translation gives CASTGSSGANVLTF.

The chain has TRBV10-1 and TRBJ2-7; possible D gene TRBD1, 5 bases. The V end lost 5 bases, the J end lost 5 bases, and 16 bases lay between the germline ends. Germline values: CDR1 WNHNN, CDR2 SYGVQD (reference sequence). This CDR3 contains 14 residues. The CDR3 DNA reads TGCGCCAGCAGTCCCAGGGAAATACCCAACGAGCAGTACTTC. Protein sequence: CASSPREIPNEQYF.

The CDR3 sequence: CATAGHSGNTIYF. In nucleotides, the CDR3 is TGTGCCACCGCGGGGCACTCTGGAAACACCATATATTTT. This chain uses TRBV15 with TRBJ1-3; D is perhaps TRBD1 (5 bases). The CDR3 sequence is 13 residues long. Looked up from germline, CDR1 is LNHNV and CDR2 is YYDKDF (reference sequence). Trimming cost V 8 bases and J 0 bases, with 8 bases left between them.

The rearrangement links TRBV5-1 to TRBJ1-5, with D possibly being TRBD1 (6 bases). Germline V gene data show CDR1 as SGHRS and CDR2 as YFSETQ. The CDR3 totals 15 residues. V was trimmed by 4 bases and J by 6 bases, leaving 17 bases between them. In DNA form, the CDR3 reads TGCGCCAGCAGCCCCACAGGGTTGGTCAGTCAGCCCCAGCATTTT. This gives the protein CASSPTGLVSQPQHF.

This chain uses TRBV24-1 with TRBJ1-2, with D maybe TRBD1 (6 bases). CDR3 length: 11 amino acids. Per the germline V gene, CDR1 is KGHDR and CDR2 is SFDVKD. V shed 9 bases and J shed 8 bases, with 12 bases lying between them. The CDR3 nucleotides read TGTGCCACCGGGGACATTCGGGGCTACACCTTC. Amino acids: CATGDIRGYTF.

The rearrangement uses TRBV21-1 and TRBJ2-7; the D segment call TRBD2 is taken from the table without a DNA check. TRBV21-1 corresponds to a pseudogene. The length of the CDR3 is 20 residues. The CDR3 sequence: CASNKRRYRRGVPRTYEQYF. CDR3 DNA: TGTGCCAGCAACAAAAGGAGATACCGGCGGGGAGTGCCCCGAACCTACGAGCAGTACTTC.

The chain combines TRBV2 with TRBJ2-1; possible D gene TRBD2, 6 bases. CDR3 length: 11 residues. Germline CDR1 SNHLY, CDR2 FYNNEI. The ends were cut back, 7 bases at V and 10 bases at J, with 11 bases in the middle. CDR3 residues: CASMASVEQFF. The DNA for the CDR3 is TGTGCCAGCATGGCTAGCGTGGAGCAGTTCTTC.

The chain carries TRBV5-1 and TRBJ2-1; maybe TRBD2 (6 bases). V lost 7 bases and J lost 9, with 20 bases in between. The CDR3 runs to 14 residues. Germline V gene sequence: CDR1 SGHRS, CDR2 YFSETQ. The CDR3 DNA reads TGCGCCAGCGGCCAGGGAGGTTACTTAGGTGAGCAGTTCTTC. It encodes CASGQGGYLGEQFF.

The V and J genes are TRBV25-1 and TRBJ1-4; weak D call: TRBD1 (6 bases). The CDR3 extends over 12 amino acids. Deletions cut 10 bases from V and 8 bases from J, with 14 bases between. The germline CDR1 and CDR2 sequences are MGHDK and SYGVNS. CDR3 DNA: TGTGCCACGGGCCGTAGGGGGGAAAAACTGTTTTTT. The encoded protein is CATGRRGEKLFF.

CDR3 DNA: TGTGCCAGTAGAGCCGGGACAGGGGGTACGTACTTC. Translating it yields CASRAGTGGTYF. The chain links TRBV19 to TRBJ2-7; 11 positions match TRBD1. V lost 6 bases to trimming and J lost 12 bases; unmatched junction nucleotides: 7. The CDR3 runs to 12 residues. Germline CDR1 and CDR2: LNHDA and SQIVND (reference sequence).

Comments on this clone: The sample carries other DNA sequences with the same CDR3. This chain joins TRBV19 and TRBJ1-5; perhaps TRBD1 as D (5 bases). Germline CDR1 is LNHDA and CDR2 is SQIVND (reference sequence). V was trimmed by 3 bases and J by 6 bases, leaving 12 bases between them. The CDR3 runs 14 residues. The CDR3 nucleotides are TGTGCCAGTAGTATCCGCGGGGGAGGTCAGCCCCAGCATTTT. It codes for CASSIRGGGQPQHF. Using reference TRBV19 and TRBJ1-5 for the parts outside the CDR3, the full variable domain is DGGITQSPKYLFRKEGQNVTLSCEQNLNHDAMYWYRQDPGQGLRLIYYSQIVNDFQKGDIAEGYSVSREKKESFPLTVTSAQKNPTAFYLCASSIRGGGQPQHFGDGTRLSIL.

The V and J genes are TRBV4-1 and TRBJ1-3; no firm D call. CDR3 length: 15 amino acids. V was cut by 3 bases and J by 4 bases, with 13 bases left in between. The germline V gene encodes CDR1 MGHRA and CDR2 YSYEKL. CDR3 in amino acids: CASSQPRVAGNTIYF. The DNA of the CDR3 is TGCGCCAGCAGCCAGCCCCGGGTAGCCGGAAACACCATATATTTT.

The rearrangement uses TRBV29-1 and TRBJ1-4, with 7 nucleotides matching TRBD1. CDR3 length: 10 amino acids. From germline, CDR1 is SQVTM and CDR2 ANQGSEA. Trimming took 4 bases from V and 11 from J; bases not matched to a gene: 1. The CDR3 sequence is CSVGDSKLFF. In DNA, the CDR3 is TGCAGCGTTGGGGACAGTAAACTGTTTTTT.